These 21 T cell receptor beta chains were sequenced from one sample in a study of blood T cell repertoires in COVID-19. Some clones are missing from TCRdb's copy, which holds only in-frame ones; the method was immunoSEQ multiplex PCR. The sample lists around 150,000 clones, around nine tenths occurring once. Specimen: peripheral blood. Every receptor here comes from a woman in her seventies with COVID-19, enrolled during active disease.

J is TRBJ1-1 and V is TRBV24-1; 9 bases are a match to TRBD1. The germline V gene encodes CDR1 KGHDR and CDR2 SFDVKD. The length of the CDR3 is 15 residues. The junction had 5 bases not matched to a gene; V was cut back by 4 bases and J by 3 bases. The DNA for the CDR3 is TGTGCCACCAGTGACGGGGACAGGGCTGACACTGAAGCTTTCTTT. Its translation: CATSDGDRADTEAFF.

The chain carries TRBV10-2 and TRBJ2-1; tentative D call: TRBD2 (6 bases). Germline CDR1 reads WSHSY; CDR2 reads SAAADI. This CDR3 spans 15 amino acids. The V gene lost 6 bases and the J gene lost 4 bases, with 16 bases spanning the gap. The CDR3 DNA reads TGCGCCAGCAGGGAGGGTCGGGGGAGTTACAATGAGCAGTTCTTC. It codes for CASREGRGSYNEQFF.

The chain carries TRBV3-1 (or the pseudogene TRBV3-2) and TRBJ1-2; D is undetermined. The CDR3 consists of 14 residues. Looked up from germline, CDR1 is LGHDT and CDR2 is YNNKEL (reference sequence). V was trimmed by 0 bases and J by 2 bases, leaving 7 bases between them. The CDR3 bases are TGTGCCAGCAGCCAAGATACGCAGAACTATGGCTACACCTTC. It codes for CASSQDTQNYGYTF.

The chain has TRBV15 and TRBJ2-2; D is unclear. Germline lookup yields CDR1 LNHNV and CDR2 YYDKDF (reference sequence). Trimming took 0 bases from V and 5 from J, leaving 7 bases between them. The CDR3 runs to 14 residues. DNA for the CDR3: TGTGCCACCAGCAGAGATGTTTTAACCGGGGAGCTGTTTTTT. This codes for CATSRDVLTGELFF. The full variable domain, completed using reference TRBV15 and TRBJ2-2, is DAMVIQNPRYQVTQFGKPVTLSCSQTLNHNVMYWYQQKSSQAPKLLFHYYDKDFNNEADTPDNFQSRRPNTSFCFLDIRSPGLGDTAMYLCATSRDVLTGELFFGEGSRLTVL.

The chain uses TRBV24-1 and TRBJ1-2; D not resolved. This CDR3 spans 12 amino acids. Germline CDR1 reads KGHDR; CDR2 reads SFDVKD. The germline V and J ends were trimmed by 2 bases and 6 bases, with 6 bases remaining between them. The CDR3 DNA follows: TGTGCCACCAGTGATTCACATAATGGCTACACCTTC. Protein sequence: CATSDSHNGYTF.

V and J are TRBV28 and TRBJ1-1; TRBD1 aligns across 8 bases. The CDR3 is made up of 16 amino acids. V dropped 4 bases and J dropped 1; count of bases not matched to a gene: 8. The V gene's germline CDR1 is MDHEN and CDR2 SYDVKM. The CDR3 sequence: CASSYPAGGPNTEAFF. CDR3 nucleotide sequence: TGTGCCAGCAGTTATCCCGCAGGGGGCCCGAACACTGAAGCTTTCTTT.

The rearrangement uses TRBV10-3 and TRBJ1-3; 7 bases fit TRBD1. This CDR3 is 16 amino acids long. Germline V gives CDR1 ENHRY, CDR2 SYGVKD. The ends lost 5 bases at V and 3 bases at J; junction bases unmatched: 10. The DNA for the CDR3 is TGTGCCATCAGTAGAGCCGGGACAGATAATGGAAACACCATATATTTT. It encodes CAISRAGTDNGNTIYF.

The chain has TRBV6-4 and TRBJ2-3, with a tentative D call TRBD1 (6 bases). V lost 2 bases and J 0 bases, leaving 9 bases between the germline ends. The V gene's germline CDR1 is MRHNA and CDR2 SNTAGT. The CDR3 is made up of 15 amino acids. The CDR3 DNA reads TGTGCCAGCAGTGACGCAGGGGCGAGCACAGATACGCAGTATTTT. Its translation: CASSDAGASTDTQYF.

This chain joins TRBV9 and TRBJ1-2; TRBD1 matches at 10 bases. V gave up 4 bases and J gave up 2 bases; unmatched junction bases: 5. This CDR3 is built from 15 residues. Germline V lookup: CDR1 SGDLS, CDR2 YYNGEE. The CDR3 sequence: CASSPTGQGNYGYTF. The CDR3 region has the DNA TGTGCCAGCAGCCCGACGGGACAGGGGAACTATGGCTACACCTTC.

CDR3 sequence (DNA): TGTGCCAGCAGAGCCACTTCTAGCGGGGGGTCCAATGAGCAGTTCTTC. Protein product: CASRATSSGGSNEQFF. This sequence joins TRBV2 and TRBJ2-1, with 11 positions matching TRBD2. This CDR3 has 16 amino acids. Germline lookup yields CDR1 SNHLY and CDR2 FYNNEI. V dropped 6 bases and J dropped 6; count of bases not matched to a gene: 10.

The chain uses TRBV11-2 and TRBJ1-2; TRBD1 matches 8 bases. Germline V gene data show CDR1 as SGHAT and CDR2 as FQNNGV. The length of the CDR3 is 18 residues. V was clipped by 4 bases and J by 0 bases; unmatched bases: 13. CDR3: CASSSVRDRTLTNYGYTF. The CDR3 coding sequence is TGTGCCAGCAGCTCGGTTCGGGACAGGACCCTTACTAACTATGGCTACACCTTC.

The V and J genes are TRBV29-1 and TRBJ2-7, with D maybe TRBD1 (6 bases). Trimming left V 6 bases short and J 6 bases short, with 12 bases between. Germline assignment: CDR1 SQVTM and CDR2 ANQGSEA. The CDR3 totals 11 residues. DNA of the CDR3: TGCAGCGTGGAACAGGGTTTCGAGCAGTACTTC. Amino acids: CSVEQGFEQYF.

This chain joins TRBV5-6 and TRBJ2-2, with TRBD1 matching over 10 bases. Germline V gene sequence: CDR1 SGHDT, CDR2 YYEEEE. The CDR3 extends over 17 amino acids. V dropped 3 bases and J dropped 5; count of bases not matched to a gene: 10. The CDR3 loop is CASSSIGQGVLTGELFF. DNA for the CDR3: TGTGCCAGCAGCTCGATTGGACAGGGGGTCTTGACCGGGGAGCTGTTTTTT.

The chain couples TRBV7-2 to TRBJ2-7; D is possibly TRBD1 (5 bases). Germline-derived CDR1 and CDR2 are SGHTA and FQGNSA. The CDR3 is 13 residues long. The V end was cut by 4 bases, the J end by 0 bases, with 7 bases between. The CDR3 here is CASSYQGSYEQYF. In DNA form, the CDR3 reads TGTGCCAGCAGCTATCAGGGCTCCTACGAGCAGTACTTC.

The chain couples TRBV6-4 to TRBJ2-2; no definite D call. Germline-derived CDR1 and CDR2 are MRHNA and SNTAGT. CDR3 length equals 14 residues. Between the trimmed V and J ends, which lost 4 bases and 1 base, there was a span of 7 bases. The CDR3 sequence is CASSAGRNTGELFF. CDR3 nucleotides: TGTGCCAGCAGTGCTGGGCGGAACACCGGGGAGCTGTTTTTT.

This chain links TRBV2 with TRBJ2-5; no clear D gene. The CDR3 is 14 amino acids. V lost 6 bases to trimming and J lost 4 bases, with 15 bases between them. The germline V gene encodes CDR1 SNHLY and CDR2 FYNNEI. DNA of the CDR3: TGTGCCAGCAGAATTTTAGCAGCTGGAGAGACCCAGTACTTC. It yields the protein CASRILAAGETQYF.

The V call is TRBV5-1, the J call TRBJ2-1; D is undetermined. Germline V gene lookup returns CDR1 SGHRS and CDR2 YFSETQ. Trimming shortened V by 0 bases and J by 0 bases, and 10 bases separated the two germline ends. The CDR3 has 16 residues. CDR3 coding DNA: TGCGCCAGCAGCTTGGTTGTAGCCAGCTCCTACAATGAGCAGTTCTTC. Protein product: CASSLVVASSYNEQFF.

The V gene is TRBV5-1, the J gene TRBJ1-6; possible D gene TRBD1, 5 bases. This CDR3 region has 16 residues. V dropped 3 bases and J dropped 6 bases, with 16 bases sitting between them. Germline assignment: CDR1 SGHRS and CDR2 YFSETQ. DNA of the CDR3: TGCGCCAGCAGCTCAAACCCGCAGGGTGGTAATTCACCCCTCCACTTT. This codes for CASSSNPQGGNSPLHF.

The V gene is TRBV18, the J gene TRBJ1-4; D is ambiguous. Germline V lookup: CDR1 KGHSH, CDR2 LQKENI. Trimming took 3 bases from V and 8 from J, leaving 7 bases between them. This CDR3 has 12 amino acids. The CDR3 loop reads CASSPREEKLFF. The CDR3 nucleotides are TGTGCCAGCTCACCTCGGGAGGAAAAACTGTTTTTT.

V gene TRBV19 combines with J gene TRBJ1-1; TRBD1 is a possible D gene (6 bases). From germline, CDR1 is LNHDA and CDR2 SQIVND (reference sequence). This CDR3 comprises 13 residues. With 10 bases removed from V and 0 bases from J, the gap between germline ends came to 12 bases. CDR3 in amino acids: CATRDMMNTEAFF. DNA for the CDR3: TGTGCCACCCGGGACATGATGAACACTGAAGCTTTCTTT.

The rearrangement uses TRBV6-5 and TRBJ1-6; 7 nucleotides line up with TRBD1. This CDR3 region has 14 residues. Germline CDR1 is MNHEY and CDR2 is SVGAGI. Losses at the gene ends were 4 bases for V and 7 bases for J; bases not matched to a gene: 4. CDR3 DNA: TGTGCCAGCAGTTGGGGGACAGCGAATTCACCCCTCCACTTT. This translates into CASSWGTANSPLHF.